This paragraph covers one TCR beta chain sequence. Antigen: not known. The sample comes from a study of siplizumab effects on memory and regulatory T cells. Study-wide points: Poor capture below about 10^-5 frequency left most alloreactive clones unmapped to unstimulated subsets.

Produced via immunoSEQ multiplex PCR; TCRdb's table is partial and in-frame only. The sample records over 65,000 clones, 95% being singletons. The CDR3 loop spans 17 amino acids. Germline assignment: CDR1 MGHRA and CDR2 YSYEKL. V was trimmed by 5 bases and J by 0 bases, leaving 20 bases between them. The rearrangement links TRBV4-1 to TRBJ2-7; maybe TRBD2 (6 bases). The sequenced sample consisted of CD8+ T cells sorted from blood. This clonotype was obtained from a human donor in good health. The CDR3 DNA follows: TGCGCCAGCAGCGGTGCTGGGCACGGGAGCCTCTCCTACGAGCAGTACTTC. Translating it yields CASSGAGHGSLSYEQYF.